Shown below are 4 T cell receptor beta chains from a single sample sequenced in a study of blood T cell repertoires in COVID-19. TCRdb's table, derived via immunoSEQ multiplex PCR, lists solely in-frame clones and lacks some. This sample has over 95,000 clones, with about 89% found just once. The sequencing sample was made of peripheral blood. The receptors were gathered from a human donor with acute or convalescent COVID-19. The donor label of this sample is uncertain.

This rearrangement joins TRBV10-1 to TRBJ2-7, with 8 bases lining up with TRBD1. Germline trimming cut 6 bases from V and 3 bases from J; bases unmatched to any gene: 16. Per the germline V gene, CDR1 is WNHNN and CDR2 is SYGVQD (reference sequence). The CDR3 is 17 amino acids. The DNA of the CDR3 is TGCGCCAGCAGACAGGACAGGGTAAGGCCGTGGATCTACGAGCAGTACTTC. Encoded protein: CASRQDRVRPWIYEQYF.

This chain joins TRBV7-9 and TRBJ1-1; 10 bases match TRBD1. V trimming: 5 bases; J trimming: 12 bases; junction bases outside the gene matches: 6. CDR3 length equals 12 residues. Germline assignment: CDR1 SEHNR and CDR2 FQNEAQ (reference sequence). CDR3 sequence reads: CASSNLDRGTFF. CDR3 nucleotide sequence: TGTGCCAGCAGCAATCTGGACAGGGGGACTTTCTTT.

This clone was picked up one time. The genes are TRBV4-3 and TRBJ2-1; D is possibly TRBD2 (7 bases). Trimming took 6 bases from V and 4 from J, leaving 22 bases between them. The germline V gene encodes CDR1 LGHNA and CDR2 YSLEER. This CDR3 has 17 amino acids. The DNA for the CDR3 is TGCGCCAGCAGTAGGGGCGCTAGCGGCCAGGGGTACAATGAGCAGTTCTTC. Its translation is CASSRGASGQGYNEQFF.

The rearrangement joins TRBV7-9 to TRBJ2-1; 10 bases align to TRBD2. Per the germline V gene, CDR1 is SEHNR and CDR2 is FQNEAQ (reference sequence). The V segment lost 1 base and the J segment 1 base; nucleotides outside the gene matches: 4. The length of the CDR3 is 17 residues. CDR3 sequence: CASSLGLAGVSYNEQFF. CDR3 nucleotide sequence: TGTGCCAGCAGCTTAGGGCTAGCGGGAGTGTCCTACAATGAGCAGTTCTTC.